This T cell receptor beta chain stems from a study of shared clonotypes between healthy human individuals. The ends were cut back, 3 bases at V and 1 base at J, with 15 bases in the middle. Germline V gives CDR1 MNHNS, CDR2 SASEGT. The CDR3 loop spans 16 amino acids. Profiled with immunoSEQ multiplex PCR; TCRdb holds only in-frame clones, not every one. Among some 2,000,000 clones listed, around 95% were seen once. V is TRBV6-1 and J is TRBJ2-5; no definite D call. The TCR originated in a man aged 18 to 30 in good health. Material for sequencing was naive CD4+ T cells sorted from blood. Subset indicated: CD45RA+ positively selected. For the CDR3, the DNA is TGTGCCAGCAGTGACCCCATTAGACGCATCCAAGAGACCCAGTACTTC. Its protein product is CASSDPIRRIQETQYF.